These 10 T cell receptor beta chains were sequenced from one sample in a study of T-cell memory formation after mild COVID-19 (dated by TCRdb to about 2021). The method was 5' RACE. TCRdb lists the instrument as Illumina NovaSeq 6000. The public reads were reprocessed in TCRdb via fastp at Q25 and MiXCR, keeping in-frame beta chains. Identical CDR3 protein sequences are pooled into one entry, listed with their most common genes and DNA. This sample lists some 350,000 distinct CDR3 sequences; roughly 13% were detected once. About 22% of the sample is held by the ten biggest clonotypes. The sequenced sample consisted of PBMCs or a T cell subset sorted from them (not recorded which). These receptors all come from a man between 18 and 35 years old who had mild COVID-19 (a few samples of this study predate the infection). The sample titles of this study are shuffled in the database, so cell type and time point are left out; the donor was told from shared clones.

This clonotype was picked up a small number of times. The chain carries TRBV20-1 and TRBJ2-3, with TRBD1 matching over 10 bases. Germline-derived CDR1 and CDR2 are DFQATT and SNEGSKA (reference sequence). The CDR3 has 14 residues. Germline trimming cut 3 bases from V and 4 bases from J; bases unmatched to any gene: 4. The CDR3 nucleotides are TGCAGTGCTAGTGTGACAGGGGGCCCAGATACGCAGTATTTT. It encodes CSASVTGGPDTQYF.

This clonotype was counted a few times. V is TRBV2 and J is TRBJ2-7; D ambiguous. CDR1 and CDR2 from the germline V gene are SNHLY and FYNNEI. The CDR3 has 13 residues. V was cut by 2 bases and J by 3 bases, with 8 bases left in between. The CDR3 is CASSESVYYEQYV. CDR3 sequence (DNA): TGTGCCAGCAGTGAATCGGTATACTACGAGCAGTACGTC.

This rearrangement joins TRBV24-1 to TRBJ1-2; TRBD1 matches 10 bases. Germline loops: CDR1 KGHDR, CDR2 SFDVKD. Losses at the gene ends were 4 bases for V and 4 bases for J; bases not matched to a gene: 2. The CDR3 has 14 residues. CDR3 region: CATSERDRGYGYTF. The CDR3 region has the DNA TGTGCCACCAGTGAGAGGGACAGGGGCTATGGCTACACCTTC.

In its sample, this clonotype was seen many times. V is TRBV4-1 and J is TRBJ2-7; tentative D call: TRBD2 (7 bases). The CDR3 covers 15 residues. Per the germline V gene, CDR1 is MGHRA and CDR2 is YSYEKL. V lost 4 bases and J 4 bases, leaving 17 bases between the germline ends. The CDR3 sequence is CASSLPRGGFYEQYV. Here the CDR3 DNA reads TGCGCCAGCAGCCTACCTAGGGGGGGTTTTTACGAGCAGTACGTC.

This chain connects TRBV13 to TRBJ2-1; 12 nucleotides match TRBD2. Trimming took 5 bases from V and 5 from J; bases not matched to a gene: 4. The CDR3 length is 15 residues. Looked up from germline, CDR1 is PRHDT and CDR2 is FYEKMQ (reference sequence). The CDR3 is CASSRGTSGHNEQFF. For the CDR3, the DNA is TGTGCCAGCAGCCGGGGGACTAGCGGGCACAATGAGCAGTTCTTC. The full variable domain, in which reference TRBV13 and TRBJ2-1 provide the parts outside the CDR3, is AAGVIQSPRHLIKEKRETATLKCYPIPRHDTVYWYQQGPGQDPQFLISFYEKMQSDKGSIPDRFSAQQFSDYHSELNMSSLELGDSALYFCASSRGTSGHNEQFFGPGTRLTVL.

This clonotype was observed many times. V and J are TRBV7-9 and TRBJ2-2, with 9 bases identical to TRBD2. CDR3 length: 17 residues. Germline loops: CDR1 SEHNR, CDR2 FQNEAQ (reference sequence). V shed 4 bases, J shed 5 bases, and the junction held 11 bases outside the gene matches. The CDR3 coding sequence is TGTGCCAGCAGCTCGACTAGCGGTCCCCTTATAACCGGGGAGCTGTTTTTT. It yields the protein CASSSTSGPLITGELFF.

The chain employs TRBV6-5 and TRBJ1-6; D ambiguous. The CDR3 sequence is 14 residues long. Germline lookup yields CDR1 MNHEY and CDR2 SVGAGI. V was cut by 2 bases and J by 6 bases, with 8 bases left in between. As DNA, the CDR3 is TGTGCCAGCAGTTACGTCGTGGGTAATTCACCCCTCCACTTT. Translation gives CASSYVVGNSPLHF.

The J gene is TRBJ1-3, the V gene TRBV18; 9 nucleotides agree with TRBD1. Trimming removed 4 bases from V and 4 bases from J; junction bases left unmatched: 5. Germline CDR1 and CDR2: KGHSH and LQKENI. CDR3 length: 15 amino acids. CDR3 nucleotide sequence: TGTGCCAGCTCACTCGGACAGGGGAGAGGAAACACCATATATTTT. Its translation is CASSLGQGRGNTIYF.

This clonotype has a handful of counts. The rearrangement uses TRBV7-3 and TRBJ1-6; maybe TRBD1 (6 bases). The CDR3 is made up of 15 amino acids. V was pared by 4 bases and J by 5 bases, with 12 bases between. Germline V gives CDR1 SGHTA, CDR2 FQGTGA. CDR3 in amino acids: CASSSGQPDNSPLHF. The CDR3 DNA sequence: TGTGCCAGCAGCTCCGGACAGCCAGATAATTCACCCCTCCACTTT.

The chain recombines TRBV2 with TRBJ1-3; unclear D gene. V lost 0 bases and J 0 bases, leaving 6 bases between the germline ends. Germline values: CDR1 SNHLY, CDR2 FYNNEI. The CDR3 sequence is 15 residues long. The CDR3 DNA is TGTGCCAGCAGTGAAGCACCGACCTCTGGAAACACCATATATTTT. Translation: CASSEAPTSGNTIYF.